The clone carrying this TCR beta chain has just a few counts. Its antigen remains unknown. RNA was isolated and reverse transcribed to cDNA, the sequencing template. TCRdb's copy holds only in-frame clones and misses some; the assay was immunoSEQ multiplex PCR. The sample yields around 200,000 clones, 53% seen once. These data come from a study of CD8+ T cells in alopecia areata. Study in general: A regimen of oral tofacitinib, 5 to 10 mg twice daily, was given to treated patients. Study-level points and caveats: Among the top 100, expanded CD8+ clones were significantly decreased by tofacitinib, as was scalp clonality.

The sample's treatment: oral pan-JAK inhibitor, 5-10 mg twice daily. V was shortened by 2 bases and J by 4 bases, with 6 bases between the two germline ends. There are 13 residues in the CDR3. Germline CDR1 and CDR2: ENHRY and SYGVKD. The genes are TRBV10-3 and TRBJ2-1; no clear D. Source: CD8+ T cells sorted from blood, taken at week 24, from a patient treated with tofacitinib. The clonotype comes from a human donor with alopecia areata. CDR3 residues: CAISEQEYNEQFF. Here the CDR3 DNA reads TGTGCCATCAGTGAGCAAGAATACAATGAGCAGTTCTTC.